This passage covers 3 T cell receptor beta chains from one sample sequenced in a study of cytomegalovirus exposure and HLA in healthy donors. With 60 Vbeta and 13 Jbeta primers, the PCR was carried out. Some clones are missing from TCRdb's copy, which holds only in-frame ones; the method was immunoSEQ multiplex PCR. The sample totals about 200,000 clones. Sequencing used PBMCs. All receptors come from a boy aged 5-17 years in good health and CMV-seronegative.

J is TRBJ1-1 and V is TRBV2; TRBD1 matches 10 bases. Germline assignment: CDR1 SNHLY and CDR2 FYNNEI. After removal of 10 bases from V and 2 bases from J, the junction contained 10 bases not matched to a gene. This CDR3 is 15 amino acids long. CDR3: CATPPGQGINTEAFF. The DNA for the CDR3 is TGTGCCACACCCCCGGGACAGGGGATAAACACTGAAGCTTTCTTT.

The chain joins TRBV5-5 to TRBJ2-7, with 8 bases that match TRBD1. The V segment lost 0 bases and the J segment 2 bases; nucleotides outside the gene matches: 1. This CDR3 region has 14 residues. Germline assignment: CDR1 SGHKS and CDR2 YYEKEE (reference sequence). The chain's CDR3 is CASSLGRGPYEQYF. The CDR3 DNA sequence: TGTGCCAGCAGCTTGGGCAGGGGGCCCTACGAGCAGTACTTC.

This chain links TRBV4-3 with TRBJ2-1; D call uncertain. This CDR3 spans 16 amino acids. Germline-derived CDR1 and CDR2 are LGHNA and YSLEER. The V end was cut by 1 base, the J end by 9 bases, with 19 bases between. The CDR3, as DNA: TGCGCCAGCAGCCAAGGGGTGACGGCCTATAGGAGTGAGCAGTTCTTC. Translation gives CASSQGVTAYRSEQFF.